Shown below are 22 T cell receptor beta chains from a single sample sequenced in a study of identical twins. TCRdb itself ran the 5' RACE reads through MiXCR, one entry per CDR3 protein. This table holds 700,000 or so distinct CDR3 sequences, 21% found once. The data were also submitted as part of a second study, on T cells expressing NK-cell markers.

What was sequenced was PBMCs. These TCRs come from a woman under 30 in good health.

This chain connects TRBV11-3 to TRBJ2-5; the D gene could be TRBD1 or TRBD2 (6 bases each). CDR3 length: 15 amino acids. CDR1 SGHNT and CDR2 YENEEA come from the germline V gene. Between the trimmed V and J ends, which lost 4 bases and 5 bases, there was a span of 17 bases. The DNA for the CDR3 is TGTGCCAGCAGCTCCGGGGGCTCCCTTGTCGAGACCCAGTACTTC. It translates to CASSSGGSLVETQYF.

CDR3 protein: CSASRREGSEQFF. CDR3 sequence (DNA): TGCAGTGCTAGCCGGCGGGAGGGGAGTGAGCAGTTCTTC. The J gene is TRBJ2-1, the V gene TRBV20-1, with TRBD2 matching over 9 bases. Looked up from germline, CDR1 is DFQATT and CDR2 is SNEGSKA (reference sequence). Trimming took 3 bases from V and 9 from J; bases not matched to a gene: 6. The CDR3 consists of 13 residues.

This clonotype has just a few counts. The chain employs TRBV7-9 and TRBJ2-3; D unresolved. CDR1 and CDR2 from the germline V gene are SEHNR and FQNEAQ (reference sequence). The CDR3 covers 15 residues. The V end lost 8 bases, the J end lost 1 base, and 16 bases lay between the germline ends. The CDR3 DNA reads as TGTGCCAGCCAACACGCCGGAGAGGGCACAGATACGCAGTATTTT. Protein product: CASQHAGEGTDTQYF. Based on the CDR3 plus reference TRBV7-9 and TRBJ2-3, the full variable domain is DTGVSQNPRHKITKRGQNVTFRCDPISEHNRLYWYRQTLGQGPEFLTYFQNEAQLEKSRLLSDRFSAERPKGSFSTLEIQRTEQGDSAMYLCASQHAGEGTDTQYFGPGTRLTVL.

J is TRBJ1-3 and V is TRBV9; D not certain. V gave up 4 bases and J gave up 2 bases, with 7 bases separating them. Per the germline V gene, CDR1 is SGDLS and CDR2 is YYNGEE. The CDR3 runs to 13 residues. The CDR3, as DNA: TGTGCCAGCAGCAAGGATCCTGGAAACACCATATATTTT. It encodes CASSKDPGNTIYF. Full variable domain (outside the CDR3, taken from reference TRBV9 and TRBJ1-3): DSGVTQTPKHLITATGQRVTLRCSPRSGDLSVYWYQQSLDQGLQFLIQYYNGEERAKGNILERFSAQQFPDLHSELNLSSLELGDSALYFCASSKDPGNTIYFGEGSWLTVV.

This clonotype appeared a single time. V is TRBV12-3 or TRBV12-4 and J is TRBJ2-1; TRBD2 matches 11 bases. This CDR3 has 15 amino acids. V was pared by 6 bases and J by 6 bases, with 7 bases of the junction left unmatched. The DNA of the CDR3 is TGTGCCAGCAGATATCTAGCGGGGGGCACCAATGAGCAGTTCTTC. Translated, it gives CASRYLAGGTNEQFF.

This clonotype was detected only a few times. The J gene is TRBJ2-3, the V gene TRBV7-8; 8 bases line up with TRBD2. Trimming at V came to 7 bases and at J to 6 bases, leaving 9 bases not matched to a gene. The CDR3 covers 14 residues. From germline, CDR1 is SGHVS and CDR2 FQNEAQ. The CDR3 reads CASIPGGRTDTQYF. The CDR3 coding sequence is TGTGCCAGCATCCCCGGCGGGAGGACCGATACGCAGTATTTT. The whole variable domain, filled in from reference TRBV7-8 and TRBJ2-3, reads GAGVSQSPRYKVAKRGQDVALRCDPISGHVSLFWYQQALGQGPEFLTYFQNEAQLDKSGLPSDRFFAERPEGSVSTLKIQRTQQEDSAVYLCASIPGGRTDTQYFGPGTRLTVL.

The CDR3 nucleotides are TGCGCCAGCAGCCTCTCCGCAGGGATCGGGGGGAGCTCCTACGAGCAGTACTTC. It codes for CASSLSAGIGGSSYEQYF. The gene calls are TRBV5-1 and TRBJ2-7, with 7 bases matching TRBD2. The CDR3 has 18 amino acids. V was clipped by 4 bases and J by 0 bases; unmatched bases: 16. Germline CDR1 is SGHRS and CDR2 is YFSETQ.

V usage is TRBV15 and J usage is TRBJ2-1, with D perhaps TRBD1 (5 bases). This CDR3 contains 15 residues. In germline, CDR1 is LNHNV, CDR2 YYDKDF (reference sequence). V was shortened by 0 bases and J by 6 bases, with 12 bases between the two germline ends. The CDR3 reads CATSRDRGFANEQFF. The DNA of the CDR3 is TGTGCCACCAGCAGAGATAGGGGTTTTGCCAATGAGCAGTTCTTC.

A few counts support this clonotype. The chain recombines TRBV15 with TRBJ2-3, with TRBD1 matching 8 bases. The CDR3 has 14 residues. Per germline, CDR1 LNHNV and CDR2 YYDKDF (reference sequence). J lost 2 bases, V lost 8 bases, and 6 bases had no gene match. The CDR3 loop reads CATSRDRYTDTQYF. CDR3 nucleotide sequence: TGTGCCACCTCCCGGGACAGGTACACAGATACGCAGTATTTT.

This clonotype was found a few times. DNA for the CDR3: TGCAGTGCTACTGTTAGCGGGAGGGTCGGAAGGGAGCTGTTTTTT. This codes for CSATVSGRVGRELFF. The chain uses TRBV20-1 and TRBJ2-2; 11 bases are a match to TRBD2. Germline V gives CDR1 DFQATT, CDR2 SNEGSKA (reference sequence). After removal of 4 bases from V and 9 bases from J, the junction contained 10 bases not matched to a gene. The CDR3 sequence is 15 residues long.

Only a few counts were recorded for this clonotype. This chain uses TRBV12-3 or TRBV12-4 with TRBJ2-5; TRBD2 matches at 11 bases. This CDR3 has 14 residues. The trim removed 8 bases at V and 5 bases at J, leaving 7 bases unmatched. The CDR3 loop is CASSIAGGRETQYF. In DNA form, the CDR3 reads TGTGCCAGCTCGATAGCGGGGGGGCGCGAGACCCAGTACTTC.

On this clonotype: One end of the junction does not line up with germline, which may come from a read error. V gene TRBV6-1 combines with J gene TRBJ1-1, with D hard to call. The CDR3 has 14 amino acids. CDR1 is MNHNS and CDR2 is SASEGT in the germline V gene. CDR3 sequence (DNA): TGTGCCAGCAGTCAGTGGACGGTGAACAGTGAAGCTTTCTTT. Translation: CASSQWTVNSEAFF.

The CDR3 DNA reads as TGTGCCAGCTCACCCACGAGAGACAGCTCCTACAATGAGCAGTTCTTC. As protein: CASSPTRDSSYNEQFF. The V call is TRBV18, the J call TRBJ2-1, with D possibly being TRBD1 (5 bases). The CDR3 length is 16 residues. V lost 3 bases, J lost 0 bases, and 12 bases lay in between. Germline CDR1 and CDR2: KGHSH and LQKENI.

This clonotype was counted ten times or more. The chain has TRBV20-1 and TRBJ2-3, with D perhaps matching TRBD2 (6 bases). Trimming removed 4 bases at V and 3 bases at J, with 14 bases between. The CDR3 consists of 14 residues. The germline V gene has CDR1 DFQATT and CDR2 SNEGSKA (reference sequence). The DNA for the CDR3 is TGCAGTGCTACCCCCGCTAGCGAAACAGATACGCAGTATTTT. Translated, it gives CSATPASETDTQYF.

A few counts support this clonotype. The chain carries TRBV6-5 and TRBJ2-7; 11 bases agree with TRBD2. With 2 bases clipped from V and 3 bases from J, the junction kept 9 bases outside the gene matches. The germline gives CDR1 MNHEY, CDR2 SVGAGI. CDR3 length: 17 residues. The CDR3 nucleotides are TGTGCCAGCAGTTACCAGGTTGTCGGGACTAGCGGCTACGAGCAGTACTTC. Encoded protein: CASSYQVVGTSGYEQYF.

The sample holds a few counts of this clonotype. The V gene is TRBV12-3 or TRBV12-4, the J gene TRBJ2-1; D is undetermined. This CDR3 comprises 15 residues. V was pared by 6 bases and J by 0 bases, with 12 bases between. The CDR3 bases are TGTGCCAGCAGACTCGGTAAAAGCTCCTACAATGAGCAGTTCTTC. Residues: CASRLGKSSYNEQFF.

CDR3 nucleotides: TGTGCCAGCAGTTTATTTTCGGGAGGCGAGCAGTACTTC. Amino acids: CASSLFSGGEQYF. J is TRBJ2-7 and V is TRBV27; 7 bases are shared with TRBD2. With V trimmed by 1 base and J by 6 bases, 3 bases remained unmatched. The CDR3 extends over 13 amino acids. Germline CDR1 and CDR2: MNHEY and SMNVEV (reference sequence).

The V call is TRBV25-1, the J call TRBJ2-1; D is possibly TRBD1 (5 bases). V was shortened by 6 bases and J by 10 bases, with 13 bases between the two germline ends. This CDR3 spans 12 amino acids. Germline V lookup: CDR1 MGHDK, CDR2 SYGVNS. The CDR3 sequence is CASSGQGTEQFF. The CDR3 DNA sequence: TGTGCCAGCAGCGGCCAGGGAACAGAGCAGTTCTTC.

This clonotype showed up just a few times. The chain recombines TRBV20-1 with TRBJ1-5; D uncertain. This CDR3 has 14 amino acids. CDR1 and CDR2 from the germline V gene are DFQATT and SNEGSKA (reference sequence). Trimming removed 2 bases at V and 4 bases at J, with 12 bases between. Here the CDR3 reads CSARQYHKNQPQHF. CDR3 coding DNA: TGCAGTGCTAGACAATACCATAAGAATCAGCCCCAGCATTTT.

The rearrangement uses TRBV6-1 and TRBJ1-5; D is unresolved. The germline CDR1 and CDR2 sequences are MNHNS and SASEGT. V gave up 8 bases and J gave up 2 bases, with 10 bases separating them. The CDR3 covers 13 residues. CDR3 DNA: TGTGCCAGCCGGGGAGATGGCAATCAGCCCCAGCATTTT. Amino acids: CASRGDGNQPQHF.

This clonotype was counted only a few times. V is TRBV5-1 and J is TRBJ2-7; D possibly corresponds to TRBD1 (6 bases). In germline, CDR1 is SGHRS, CDR2 YFSETQ. The CDR3 extends over 13 amino acids. Trimming took 5 bases from V and 2 from J, leaving 11 bases between them. CDR3 loop: CASRQGSPYEQYF. Written as DNA, the CDR3 is TGCGCCAGCAGGCAGGGGTCCCCCTACGAGCAGTACTTC.

The chain recombines TRBV9 with TRBJ1-1, with a weak D call TRBD1 (5 bases). Germline assignment: CDR1 SGDLS and CDR2 YYNGEE. Trimming stripped 4 bases from V and 0 bases from J, with 13 bases between. The CDR3 totals 15 residues. The CDR3 is CASSSSGTLNTEAFF. The CDR3 nucleotides are TGTGCCAGCAGCTCATCCGGGACCCTGAACACTGAAGCTTTCTTT.